The 28 T cell receptor beta chains presented below share a single source sample, sequenced in a study of shared T cell receptors in the human thymus. Repertoires were generated with immunoSEQ multiplex PCR, while TCRdb's copy carries only in-frame clones and drops some. The sample records 700,000 to 750,000 clones, roughly 88% being singletons. The sample was also linked to a second study, of human thymus T cells.

The specimen sequenced was thymocytes. The origin of the receptors is a girl in the first two years of life with a congenital heart defect.

The chain joins TRBV5-1 to TRBJ1-2; 8 bases map to TRBD1. Trimming cost V 5 bases and J 8 bases; bases outside gene matches: 8. Germline V gives CDR1 SGHRS, CDR2 YFSETQ. The CDR3 extends over 13 amino acids. The DNA of the CDR3 is TGCGCCAGCAGGCCTGACAGGGGTCGCGGCTACACCTTC. Its protein product is CASRPDRGRGYTF. Full variable domain (rest looked up from reference TRBV5-1 and TRBJ1-2): KAGVTQTPRYLIKTRGQQVTLSCSPISGHRSVSWYQQTPGQGLQFLFEYFSETQRNKGNFPGRFSGRQFSNSRSEMNVSTLELGDSALYLCASRPDRGRGYTFGSGTRLTVV.

This clone was counted once. V gene TRBV1 combines with J gene TRBJ2-5; TRBD2, the table's D call, was not compared with the DNA. TRBV1 is a pseudogene locus. This CDR3 is built from 17 residues. CDR3 in DNA: TGCACCAGCAGCCAAGAAGTGGCTAGCGGAGAGAAAGAGACCCAGTACTTC. Its translation: CTSSQEVASGEKETQYF.

The rearrangement joins TRBV14 to TRBJ2-3, with D perhaps matching TRBD1 (5 bases). V was pared by 7 bases and J by 2 bases, with 13 bases between. This CDR3 has 14 residues. Germline V gene sequence: CDR1 SGHDN, CDR2 FVKESK. CDR3 sequence reads: CASTAGWDTDTQYF. The CDR3 DNA is TGTGCCAGCACAGCAGGGTGGGACACAGATACGCAGTATTTT.

V and J are TRBV7-2 and TRBJ1-1, with 7 nucleotides matching TRBD1. V trimming: 4 bases; J trimming: 4 bases; junction bases outside the gene matches: 12. The germline V gene has CDR1 SGHTA and CDR2 FQGNSA. There are 16 residues in the CDR3. This chain's CDR3 is CASSSDDRDRLTEAFF. DNA for the CDR3: TGTGCCAGCAGCTCAGACGACCGGGACAGACTCACTGAAGCTTTCTTT.

The V gene is TRBV25-1, the J gene TRBJ2-5; the D gene is possibly TRBD1 (5 bases). This CDR3 contains 16 residues. V was shortened by 3 bases and J by 3 bases, with 17 bases between the two germline ends. The germline CDR1 and CDR2 sequences are MGHDK and SYGVNS. Here the CDR3 reads CASSEPGATEKETQYF. The CDR3 DNA sequence: TGTGCCAGCAGTGAGCCTGGCGCGACAGAGAAAGAGACCCAGTACTTC.

This rearrangement joins TRBV2 to TRBJ2-3; no clear D gene. Trimming stripped 5 bases from V and 9 bases from J, with 9 bases between. The CDR3 length is 11 residues. Per germline, CDR1 SNHLY and CDR2 FYNNEI. The CDR3 region is CASSLPGTQYF. Here the CDR3 DNA reads TGTGCCAGCAGTCTACCCGGGACGCAGTATTTT.

The chain links TRBV6-6 to TRBJ2-7, with TRBD1 as a possible D gene (6 bases). Trimming removed 6 bases from V and 0 bases from J, with 12 bases in between. Per the germline V gene, CDR1 is MNHNY and CDR2 is SVGAGI (reference sequence). The CDR3 totals 14 residues. CDR3 loop: CASRLQGSSYEQYF. The CDR3 DNA reads as TGTGCCAGCAGATTACAGGGTAGCTCCTACGAGCAGTACTTC.

This clone was counted between two and nine times. The V call is TRBV27, the J call TRBJ1-1; 8 bases align to TRBD1. The CDR3 has 19 residues. Trimming at V came to 0 bases and at J to 1 base, leaving 13 bases not matched to a gene. CDR1 MNHEY and CDR2 SMNVEV come from the germline V gene (reference sequence). Written as DNA, the CDR3 is TGTGCCAGCAGTTTATCCGAAGTCACGACGGACAGGGCGAACACTGAAGCTTTCTTT. Translating gives CASSLSEVTTDRANTEAFF.

V usage is TRBV28 and J usage is TRBJ2-7, with D perhaps matching TRBD1 (6 bases). Germline V gene data show CDR1 as MDHEN and CDR2 as SYDVKM. V dropped 2 bases and J dropped 4 bases, with 9 bases sitting between them. CDR3 size: 13 residues. In DNA, the CDR3 is TGTGCCAGCAGTTTAGGGACACAATACGAGCAGTACTTC. Translating it yields CASSLGTQYEQYF.

The chain recombines TRBV27 with TRBJ1-4; 10 bases map to TRBD1. This CDR3 comprises 18 residues. Trimming took 6 bases from V and 5 from J; bases not matched to a gene: 15. Germline V gene sequence: CDR1 MNHEY, CDR2 SMNVEV (reference sequence). This CDR3 is CASRRLLGQGGNNEKLFF. CDR3 sequence (DNA): TGTGCCAGCAGGCGACTTTTAGGACAGGGGGGAAACAATGAAAAACTGTTTTTT.

The gene calls are TRBV6-1 and TRBJ2-2, with 8 bases identical to TRBD2. The V gene end was trimmed by 3 bases and the J gene end by 2 bases; junction bases not matched to a gene: 8. Germline CDR1 reads MNHNS; CDR2 reads SASEGT. The CDR3 contains 17 residues. CDR3 sequence reads: CASSDPGGAPNTGELFF. CDR3 DNA: TGTGCCAGCAGTGACCCGGGAGGGGCACCTAACACCGGGGAGCTGTTTTTT.

The chain joins TRBV5-1 to TRBJ2-6; a weak D match, TRBD2 (5 bases). Germline CDR1 is SGHRS and CDR2 is YFSETQ. Trimming cost V 4 bases and J 4 bases, with 15 bases left between them. This CDR3 has 16 residues. This chain's CDR3 is CASSIYKRRGANVLTF. CDR3 nucleotides: TGCGCCAGCAGCATATACAAACGGAGGGGGGCCAACGTCCTGACTTTC.

The CDR3 spells CASSSPRAGGPNEQFF. The CDR3 DNA is TGCGCCAGCAGCTCCCCTCGTGCGGGGGGGCCGAATGAGCAGTTCTTC. The chain couples TRBV5-1 to TRBJ2-1; 9 bases are shared with TRBD2. The CDR3 sequence is 16 residues long. In germline, CDR1 is SGHRS, CDR2 YFSETQ. V gave up 3 bases and J gave up 7 bases; unmatched junction bases: 11.

This sequence joins TRBV28 and TRBJ1-2; the match to TRBD1 covers 7 bases. In germline, CDR1 is MDHEN, CDR2 SYDVKM. The CDR3 runs 13 residues. Trimming at V came to 6 bases and at J to 4 bases, leaving 5 bases not matched to a gene. The CDR3 is CASSLTGTYGYTF. The CDR3 DNA reads TGTGCCAGCAGCCTGACAGGGACCTATGGCTACACCTTC.

This clone was detected only once. CDR3 in DNA: TGTGCCACCAGCAGAGTACTAGCGGGTTCAGATACGCAGTATTTT. This sequence encodes CATSRVLAGSDTQYF. The gene calls are TRBV15 and TRBJ2-3; 9 bases map to TRBD2. The CDR3 spans 15 residues. The germline gives CDR1 LNHNV, CDR2 YYDKDF (reference sequence). The junction had 3 bases not matched to a gene; V was cut back by 1 base and J by 4 bases.

This clone was observed a single time. The chain combines TRBV9 with TRBJ1-1; D call uncertain. CDR3 size: 13 residues. Trimming took off 4 bases at V and 1 base at J, with 8 bases between the two ends. Germline CDR1 reads SGDLS; CDR2 reads YYNGEE. The CDR3 coding sequence is TGTGCCAGCAGCTTACAGACGAACACTGAAGCTTTCTTT. This translates into CASSLQTNTEAFF.

The chain links TRBV5-1 to TRBJ1-3, with 7 positions matching TRBD1. Germline trimming cut 0 bases from V and 9 bases from J; bases unmatched to any gene: 6. The CDR3 spans 14 residues. In germline, CDR1 is SGHRS, CDR2 YFSETQ. The CDR3 region is CASSLAQGIGTIYF. Written as DNA, the CDR3 is TGCGCCAGCAGCTTGGCACAGGGGATCGGCACCATATATTTT.

This chain links TRBV28 with TRBJ1-1; D ambiguous. The V and J ends lost 3 bases and 4 bases respectively, with 12 bases between them. CDR3 length: 14 residues. Germline-derived CDR1 and CDR2 are MDHEN and SYDVKM. As DNA, the CDR3 is TGTGCCAGCAGTTTTATTTACGGCGGCACTGAAGCTTTCTTT. This encodes CASSFIYGGTEAFF.

The chain is built from TRBV28 and TRBJ1-1; D gene ambiguous. This CDR3 has 12 residues. CDR1 and CDR2 from the germline V gene are MDHEN and SYDVKM. V gave up 5 bases and J gave up 7 bases, with 11 bases separating them. CDR3 DNA: TGTGCCAGCAGTGAGAGATCCGGTGAAGCTTTCTTT. Its protein is CASSERSGEAFF.

The V gene is TRBV5-1, the J gene TRBJ1-2; D unresolved. Trimming left V 2 bases short and J 8 bases short, with 10 bases between. The CDR3 totals 12 residues. Germline CDR1 and CDR2: SGHRS and YFSETQ. The CDR3 loop reads CASSLEGYGYTF. The CDR3 DNA follows: TGCGCCAGCAGCTTAGAGGGATACGGCTACACCTTC.

The genes are TRBV6-6 and TRBJ1-1; unclear D gene. This CDR3 contains 15 residues. Germline lookup yields CDR1 MNHNY and CDR2 SVGAGI (reference sequence). With 2 bases removed from V and 0 bases from J, the gap between germline ends came to 10 bases. The CDR3 protein is CASSYLVQVNTEAFF. CDR3 nucleotides: TGTGCCAGCAGTTACCTGGTACAAGTGAACACTGAAGCTTTCTTT.

This sequence joins TRBV5-1 and TRBJ2-5, with 11 positions matching TRBD1. Germline V CDR1 and CDR2: SGHRS, YFSETQ. This CDR3 contains 15 residues. J was trimmed by 5 bases and V by 3 bases; bases with no gene match: 6. For the CDR3, the DNA is TGCGCCAGCAGCTCTGGACAGGGGGCTTGGGAGACCCAGTACTTC. Translating gives CASSSGQGAWETQYF.

The chain links TRBV18 to TRBJ2-7; possibly TRBD2 for D (6 bases). The CDR3 loop spans 18 amino acids. V lost 0 bases and J lost 0, with 18 bases in between. Per the germline V gene, CDR1 is KGHSH and CDR2 is LQKENI. The DNA for the CDR3 is TGTGCCAGCTCACCACCGGGGGGTTACACAGTGAGCTCCTACGAGCAGTACTTC. The encoded protein is CASSPPGGYTVSSYEQYF.

J is TRBJ2-5 and V is TRBV19; 8 bases line up with TRBD2. Germline loops: CDR1 LNHDA, CDR2 SQIVND (reference sequence). The CDR3 has 13 residues. The V gene end was trimmed by 5 bases and the J gene end by 3 bases; junction bases not matched to a gene: 2. This CDR3 is CASSVGREETQYF. CDR3 DNA: TGTGCCAGTAGTGTCGGGAGGGAAGAGACCCAGTACTTC.

The chain uses TRBV27 and TRBJ1-2; 12 nucleotides agree with TRBD1. The CDR3 consists of 14 residues. The germline gives CDR1 MNHEY, CDR2 SMNVEV (reference sequence). V was clipped by 5 bases and J by 6 bases; unmatched bases: 4. CDR3 sequence: CASSQGQGAHGYTF. The CDR3, as DNA: TGTGCCAGCAGTCAGGGACAGGGGGCTCATGGCTACACCTTC.

The V and J genes are TRBV19 and TRBJ1-2; D is unresolved. Germline V CDR1 and CDR2: LNHDA, SQIVND (reference sequence). V was clipped by 3 bases and J by 2 bases, with 10 bases between them. The CDR3 contains 14 residues. The CDR3: CASSMSRRNYGYTF. The CDR3 nucleotides are TGTGCCAGTAGTATGTCTAGGAGAAACTATGGCTACACCTTC.

The J gene is TRBJ1-4, the V gene TRBV6-1; 7 positions agree with TRBD1. V lost 2 bases to trimming and J lost 0 bases; unmatched junction nucleotides: 9. CDR3 length: 18 residues. The germline V gene encodes CDR1 MNHNS and CDR2 SASEGT. CDR3 coding DNA: TGTGCCAGCAGTGAATCGGCCAGGGGGTTCTCAACTAATGAAAAACTGTTTTTT. Its protein product is CASSESARGFSTNEKLFF.

This sequence joins TRBV6-1 and TRBJ1-1; TRBD1 might be the D (6 bases). The V end lost 5 bases, the J end lost 5 bases, and 18 bases lay between the germline ends. The V gene's germline CDR1 is MNHNS and CDR2 SASEGT. The CDR3 is 15 residues long. The CDR3 region has the DNA TGTGCCAGCAGTCCCGAACAGGGTGTAGCGACTGAAGCTTTCTTT. It is translated as CASSPEQGVATEAFF.